The source of this T cell receptor beta chain is a study of neurological immune-mediated disorders (dated by TCRdb to between 2017 and 2020). About the study as a whole: Among the 35 or so multiple sclerosis patients, relapsing-remitting MS was present in roughly 30 and secondary progressive MS was present in 3. The study compared peripheral blood TCR-beta repertoires of HTLV-I-associated myelopathy (HAM/TSP) patients, multiple sclerosis patients and healthy controls using UMI-based sequencing. The cohort included around 70 subjects: approximately 14 with HAM/TSP, about 35 with multiple sclerosis, and 20 healthy controls. The 106 TCR-beta libraries covered PBMC samples along with longitudinal samples, technical triplicates, and paired sorted CD4+ and CD8+ T-cell subsets. Study-wide conclusions, independent of this receptor: In phylogenetic analysis, the repertoires of 18 of 34 MS patients grouped into a cluster of related CDR3 sequences, which suggests a possible signature at the repertoire level. The highest TCR clonal expansion was observed in HAM/TSP patients, whereas the lowest was observed in MS patients, even when compared with healthy controls. No identical CDR3 amino acid sequences were shared among expanded clones across subjects, suggesting private TCR-beta repertoires in all groups. No association of the MS cluster with clinical or MRI features was observed, and the need for larger cohorts was stated by the authors.

Including the terminal cysteine and phenylalanine, the CDR3 comprises 16 residues. CDR3 DNA only is kept here, 48 bases in frame from base 1. From V the trimming removes 5 bases and from J it removes 0 bases, while the gene matches leave 8 bases of the junction unaccounted for. The germline V gene gives CDR1 as SGHRS and CDR2 as YFSETQ. Libraries from unsorted PBMCs were made from 2 million PBMCs kept in RNAlater at -80 degrees C until RNA extraction. Multiple sclerosis patients were enrolled in a US clinical protocol under which disease progression was evaluated by magnetic resonance imaging. Peripheral blood underwent Ficoll-Hypaque density gradient centrifugation to isolate PBMCs, which were then cryopreserved in liquid nitrogen. This clonotype was picked up many times. Its antigen has not been determined. The sample holds no much larger clone one base away, and base qualities are not on file. cDNA was synthesized by template-switch 5'RACE using a primer carrying a 10-nucleotide random unique molecular identifier by which each TCR transcript was tagged. Over 170 million TCR-beta sequences, covering 15-18 subjects, were produced in each sequencing run. The RNeasy kit was used to extract total RNA. TCR-beta VDJ regions were amplified with primers for the TCR constant region and the 5'RACE anchor, using the KAPA Real-time Library Amplification kit. Sample indexes and Illumina adaptors were added in a first PCR, and a second PCR then increased library yield. After Ampure bead purification, the TCR product of roughly 650 bp was size-selected on a 2% E-gel SizeSelection system. Before pooling, library quality was checked on a Bioanalyzer, concentration was measured with Qubit, and libraries were quantified with the Kapa Library Quantification kit. An Illumina HiSeq 2500 was used to sequence the libraries paired-end at 2 x 150 bp. To increase sequence diversity, about 23-32% phiX was spiked into each library pool. On the study's bioinformatics: The UMI-based MiGEC pipeline processed quality-filtered reads and removed over 75% of raw TCR sequences during error correction. VDJ genes were aligned to IMGT germline references, and clonotypes were defined by unique CDR3 amino acid sequence plus V-J genes. Clonal expansion, Shannon diversity, and CDR3 relatedness (CalcPairwiseDistances, ClusterSamples) were evaluated with VDJtools, and phylogenetic trees were built with CLCbio workbench. Using coefficient-of-variation modelling across technical triplicates, the study counted a clone as expanded if it had at least 8 unique UMIs. Starting from the raw public reads, TCRdb applied fastp trimming at Q25, assembled clones with MiXCR and retained in-frame beta chains. Identical CDR3 proteins give one entry, which carries the most common genes and DNA. Clone size and V and J calls follow TCRdb, not the original study. Counted in this sample were tens of thousands of distinct CDR3 sequences; approximately 4.1% of them appeared once. The ten most abundant clones make up approximately 2.8% of the sample.

The TCR was taken from a man between 45 and 60 years old with multiple sclerosis. The source material was PBMCs. The sequence joins TRBV5-1 to TRBJ2-1, and TRBD2 aligns with 7 junction nucleotides. The bases read TGCGCCAGCAGGAGTGGGCGGGGGAGCTCCTACAATGAGCAGTTCTTC. It codes for CASRSGRGSSYNEQFF.